A selection of T cell receptor beta chains follows, all from one sample in a study of blood T cell repertoires in COVID-19. Generated by immunoSEQ multiplex PCR, the TCRdb table keeps only in-frame clones and is missing some. The sample consists of some 77,000 clones, 87% of them appearing once. Sequencing was done on a sample of peripheral blood. All receptors derive from a man younger than 45 with acute or convalescent COVID-19. Each CDR3 is given with its conserved first and last residue. The order of the fields is CDR3 protein, CDR3 DNA, V gene, clone size, J gene, D gene. A D gene is named only where the DNA matches it firmly. Clone size is stated in some rows and not others, as once, few, many or a class when expanded.

CDR3aa: CASSVLAGGDGELFF
CDR3nt: TGTGCCAGCAGCGTACTAGCGGGAGGGGACGGGGAGCTGTTTTTT
v_gene: TRBV6-4
abundance: NA
j_gene: TRBJ2-2
d_gene: TRBD2

CDR3aa: CASSYRDNYEQYF
CDR3nt: TGTGCCAGCAGTTACCGGGACAACTACGAGCAGTACTTC
v_gene: TRBV6-2/TRBV6-3
abundance: few
j_gene: TRBJ2-7
d_gene: NA

CDR3aa: CASSYSPRGRRNTEAFF
CDR3nt: TGTGCCAGCAGTTACTCGCCCAGGGGTCGGAGGAACACTGAAGCTTTCTTT
v_gene: TRBV6-2/TRBV6-3
abundance: NA
j_gene: TRBJ1-1
d_gene: NA

CDR3aa: CASSLYGREATYEQYF
CDR3nt: TGTGCCAGCAGCCTCTACGGGCGGGAGGCCACCTACGAGCAGTACTTC
v_gene: TRBV7-8
abundance: NA
j_gene: TRBJ2-7
d_gene: TRBD2

CDR3aa: CAWTGSGYGYTF
CDR3nt: TGTGCCTGGACGGGGTCGGGCTATGGCTACACCTTC
v_gene: TRBV30
abundance: NA
j_gene: TRBJ1-2
d_gene: NA

CDR3aa: CASSTPGTGELFF
CDR3nt: TGTGCCAGTAGTACCCCCGGCACCGGGGAGCTGTTTTTT
v_gene: TRBV19
abundance: NA
j_gene: TRBJ2-2
d_gene: NA

CDR3aa: CVGSRGATEAFF
CDR3nt: TGTGTAGGGTCGCGGGGGGCCACTGAAGCTTTCTTT
v_gene: TRBV30
abundance: NA
j_gene: TRBJ1-1
d_gene: NA

CDR3aa: CASRTGGRTDTQYF
CDR3nt: TGTGCCAGCAGGACCGGCGGGAGGACAGATACGCAGTATTTT
v_gene: TRBV6-5
abundance: once
j_gene: TRBJ2-3
d_gene: TRBD2

CDR3aa: CASSEGSGAVDEQFF
CDR3nt: TGTGCCAGCAGTGAAGGTAGCGGAGCGGTCGATGAGCAGTTCTTC
v_gene: TRBV25-1
abundance: NA
j_gene: TRBJ2-1
d_gene: NA

CDR3aa: CASSLSPAGGAEQFF
CDR3nt: TGTGCCAGCAGTTTATCGCCAGCGGGAGGGGCTGAGCAGTTCTTC
v_gene: TRBV27
abundance: NA
j_gene: TRBJ2-1
d_gene: TRBD2

CDR3aa: CASSRLAHEQFF
CDR3nt: TGTGCCAGCTCGCGACTAGCACATGAGCAGTTCTTC
v_gene: TRBV18
abundance: NA
j_gene: TRBJ2-1
d_gene: TRBD2

CDR3aa: CASSQDGVGGELFF
CDR3nt: TGCGCCAGCAGCCAAGACGGAGTAGGCGGGGAGCTGTTTTTT
v_gene: TRBV4-1
abundance: once
j_gene: TRBJ2-2
d_gene: NA

CDR3aa: CASRGGAALSFF
CDR3nt: TGTGCCAGCAGAGGAGGGGCCGCGCTATCTTTCTTT
v_gene: TRBV27
abundance: few
j_gene: TRBJ1-1
d_gene: NA

CDR3aa: CASSELGWGGAYEQYF
CDR3nt: TGTGCCAGCAGTGAACTTGGTTGGGGGGGCGCGTACGAGCAGTACTTC
v_gene: TRBV6-1
abundance: NA
j_gene: TRBJ2-7
d_gene: NA

CDR3aa: CASTPGQEHNEQFF
CDR3nt: TGTGCCAGCACCCCTGGACAGGAACACAATGAGCAGTTCTTC
v_gene: TRBV5-4
abundance: NA
j_gene: TRBJ2-1
d_gene: TRBD1

CDR3aa: CASTPGREGFYEQYF
CDR3nt: TGTGCCAGCACCCCGGGGCGGGAGGGTTTCTACGAGCAGTACTTC
v_gene: TRBV9
abundance: NA
j_gene: TRBJ2-7
d_gene: TRBD2

CDR3aa: CASSYGRTYEQYF
CDR3nt: TGTGCCAGCAGTTACGGGAGGACCTACGAGCAGTACTTC
v_gene: TRBV28
abundance: once
j_gene: TRBJ2-7
d_gene: TRBD2

CDR3aa: CASQFEGDTLVGEKLFF
CDR3nt: TGTGCCAGCCAGTTTGAGGGGGACACCCTAGTAGGTGAAAAACTGTTTTTT
v_gene: TRBV28
abundance: few
j_gene: TRBJ1-4
d_gene: NA

CDR3aa: CASSNRQENTEAFF
CDR3nt: TGTGCCAGCAGCAATAGACAGGAGAACACTGAAGCTTTCTTT
v_gene: TRBV3-1/TRBV3-2
abundance: NA
j_gene: TRBJ1-1
d_gene: NA

CDR3aa: CSVEHKPLTQYF
CDR3nt: TGCAGCGTTGAACACAAACCGCTTACGCAGTATTTT
v_gene: TRBV29-1
abundance: NA
j_gene: TRBJ2-3
d_gene: NA

CDR3aa: CASSQDPPPLAGEDTQYF
CDR3nt: TGCGCCAGCAGCCAAGATCCCCCCCCTCTAGCGGGAGAGGATACGCAGTATTTT
v_gene: TRBV4-3
abundance: NA
j_gene: TRBJ2-3
d_gene: TRBD2

CDR3aa: CASSLELAGDYGYTF
CDR3nt: TGTGCCAGCAGCTTAGAATTGGCAGGGGACTATGGCTACACCTTC
v_gene: TRBV11-2
abundance: once
j_gene: TRBJ1-2
d_gene: NA

CDR3aa: CASSVGQANQPQHF
CDR3nt: TGTGCCAGCAGCGTGGGTCAGGCCAATCAGCCCCAGCATTTT
v_gene: TRBV9
abundance: NA
j_gene: TRBJ1-5
d_gene: NA

CDR3aa: CASSSPREVKQPQHF
CDR3nt: TGTGCCAGCAGTTCTCCCCGGGAGGTTAAACAGCCCCAGCATTTT
v_gene: TRBV28
abundance: NA
j_gene: TRBJ1-5
d_gene: NA

CDR3aa: CASPSFETQYF
CDR3nt: TGTGCCAGCCCCAGTTTTGAGACCCAGTACTTC
v_gene: TRBV7-6
abundance: NA
j_gene: TRBJ2-5
d_gene: NA

CDR3aa: CASSGLGEYGYTF
CDR3nt: TGTGCCAGCTCGGGACTAGGAGAGTATGGCTACACCTTC
v_gene: TRBV18
abundance: NA
j_gene: TRBJ1-2
d_gene: NA

CDR3aa: CASSFRQGDLLEQYF
CDR3nt: TGCGCCAGCAGCTTCCGACAGGGGGATCTCCTGGAGCAGTACTTC
v_gene: TRBV5-1
abundance: NA
j_gene: TRBJ2-7
d_gene: TRBD1